This record covers a single TCR beta chain. The sample is drawn from a study of blood T cell repertoires in COVID-19. Study information: Acute-phase and convalescent COVID-19 samples originated in the United States, Italy and Spain. PBMCs, B-cell-depleted T cells, or T cells were the source of the cDNA or gDNA that made up the material.

Per the original methods: Nucleated cell counts were estimated from reference gene primer amplification. The method was immunoSEQ multiplex PCR; TCRdb's version includes in-frame clones alone and lacks a portion of them. V and J calls and clone size are given by that table; D and trimming were obtained from the DNA. The sample has about 49,000 clones, around nine tenths seen once. The V segment lost 2 bases and the J segment 8 bases; nucleotides outside the gene matches: 15. The V gene's germline CDR1 is MDHEN and CDR2 SYDVKM. The CDR3 consists of 17 residues. The chain joins TRBV28 to TRBJ1-5, with 7 bases that match TRBD1. The receptor was derived from a human donor in a cohort sampled during active COVID-19. The sequencing sample was made of peripheral blood. The DNA for the CDR3 is TGTGCCAGCAGTTTACCCCCACCGACAGGGCTGAGGGAGCCCCAGCATTTT. Translating it yields CASSLPPPTGLREPQHF.